The 8 T cell receptor beta chains listed next were all sequenced from one sample in a study of Ad26.COV2.S vaccination and SARS-CoV-2 variants. The repertoire was sequenced with immunoSEQ multiplex PCR; TCRdb's copy has only in-frame clones and lacks some. The sample consists of just over 350,000 clones, approximately 85% of them appearing once. Treatment given: around 19 received Ad26.COV2.S at low or high dose, single or two shots; 5 received placebo; per-sample allocation not given. Collection of the samples took place on day 63 after the first injection of vaccine or placebo. The specimen comprised peripheral blood, sampled in a trial of Ad26.COV2.S vaccine versus placebo. The receptors were sampled from a person aged 18 to 59 who received the Ad26.COV2.S COVID-19 vaccine or a placebo.

The chain joins TRBV18 to TRBJ1-6, with TRBD1 matching 10 bases. The CDR3 loop spans 13 amino acids. With 5 bases clipped from V and 9 bases from J, the junction kept 1 base outside the gene matches. The germline gives CDR1 KGHSH, CDR2 LQKENI. The CDR3 spells CASSGTGVSPLHF. The CDR3 bases are TGTGCCAGCTCAGGGACAGGGGTTTCACCCCTCCACTTT.

For the CDR3, the DNA is TGTGCCAGTCAGTCCTGGGGTGGCAATCAGCCCCAGCATTTT. It is translated as CASQSWGGNQPQHF. The rearrangement links TRBV19 to TRBJ1-5; D remains ambiguous. V lost 8 bases, J lost 2 bases, and 13 bases lay in between. Germline V gene sequence: CDR1 LNHDA, CDR2 SQIVND (reference sequence). The CDR3 runs 14 residues.

The chain uses TRBV2 and TRBJ2-7, with 7 positions matching TRBD1. The V gene's germline CDR1 is SNHLY and CDR2 FYNNEI. The junction had 6 bases not matched to a gene; V was cut back by 4 bases and J by 3 bases. The CDR3 is 14 amino acids. The CDR3 DNA reads TGTGCCAGCAGTGTCGAGACAGGGATCTACGAGCAGTACTTC. Translating gives CASSVETGIYEQYF.

The V gene is TRBV16, the J gene TRBJ1-1; D gene uncertain. CDR1 and CDR2 (germline): KGHSY, FQNENV. V dropped 5 bases and J dropped 5 bases, with 9 bases sitting between them. The CDR3 length is 12 residues. CDR3 amino acids: CASSLENTEAFF. The CDR3 DNA is TGTGCCAGCAGCTTAGAGAATACTGAAGCTTTCTTT.

V gene TRBV10-1 combines with J gene TRBJ1-1; D possibly corresponds to TRBD1 (5 bases). V gave up 0 bases and J gave up 6 bases, with 8 bases separating them. There are 13 residues in the CDR3. The germline CDR1 and CDR2 sequences are WNHNN and SYGVQD (reference sequence). The CDR3 DNA reads TGCGCCAGCAGTGAGTCGGGGGATGCTGAAGCTTTCTTT. Translating it yields CASSESGDAEAFF.

The rearrangement joins TRBV18 to TRBJ1-6; D is unresolved. Germline loops: CDR1 KGHSH, CDR2 LQKENI. The CDR3 runs 15 residues. The V end was cut by 3 bases, the J end by 4 bases, with 10 bases between. The DNA of the CDR3 is TGTGCCAGCTCACCTAAGGAGGCTTATAATTCACCCCTCCACTTT. Its protein is CASSPKEAYNSPLHF.

V gene TRBV12-3 or TRBV12-4 combines with J gene TRBJ1-2; no definite D call. Trimming removed 6 bases from V and 4 bases from J, with 12 bases in between. CDR3 length equals 13 residues. The CDR3: CASSPSLAYGYTF. The CDR3 bases are TGTGCCAGCAGCCCTAGCCTGGCCTATGGCTACACCTTC.

V gene TRBV28 combines with J gene TRBJ2-1; TRBD2 aligns across 9 bases. This CDR3 has 19 amino acids. Germline CDR1 reads MDHEN; CDR2 reads SYDVKM. V shed 6 bases, J shed 8 bases, and the junction held 23 bases outside the gene matches. The CDR3 DNA sequence: TGTGCCAGCAGCCCGCTAGTCGCGGGAGGGCCTTTAGGGATCGATGAGCAGTTCTTC. It codes for CASSPLVAGGPLGIDEQFF. Full variable domain (missing parts from reference TRBV28 and TRBJ2-1): DVKVTQSSRYLVKRTGEKVFLECVQDMDHENMFWYRQDPGLGLRLIYFSYDVKMKEKGDIPEGYSVSREKKERFSLILESASTNQTSMYLCASSPLVAGGPLGIDEQFFGPGTRLTVL.